The rows below give T cell receptor beta chains drawn from one sample of a study of blood T cells in healthy people across ages. MiXCR, applied by TCRdb to the 5' RACE reads, yields one record per CDR3 protein. The table shows roughly 900,000 distinct CDR3 sequences, with roughly 43% occurring only once. Sequenced input: blood. Receptors were obtained from a man in his thirties or forties in good health. CDR3s include the opening cysteine and the closing phenylalanine or tryptophan. The D gene is left open where the match is weak. Size tells how often a clone was seen (once, few, many) or the class of an expanded clone, and some rows leave it out.

TRBJ1-4,-,-,TRBV6-7,TGTGCCAGCAGTCCCGGGCTAAATGAAAAACTGTTTTTT,CASSPGLNEKLFF
TRBJ1-1,TRBD1,-,TRBV10-3,TGTGCCATCAGTGGGACAGGGAATATGAACACTGAAGCTTTCTTT,CAISGTGNMNTEAFF
TRBJ2-2,-,-,TRBV12-3/TRBV12-4,TGTGCCAGCAGCCGGGGAATGAACCCGGAGCTGTTTTTT,CASSRGMNPELFF
TRBJ1-5,-,-,TRBV12-3/TRBV12-4,TGTGCCAGCAGTTTCGTATCCGGCAATCCGCCCCAGCATTTT,CASSFVSGNPPQHF
TRBJ2-5,TRBD2,-,TRBV27,TGTGCCAGCAGTTTACTTCCGGGACTAGCGGTTCAAGAGACCCAGTACTTC,CASSLLPGLAVQETQYF
TRBJ1-2,TRBD1,-,TRBV12-3/TRBV12-4,TGTGCCAGCAGGCCCGGGACAGCTAACTATGGCTACACCTTC,CASRPGTANYGYTF
TRBJ2-1,TRBD2,many,TRBV29-1,TGCAGCGCTCCTTGGACTAGCGGGGGTTATTCGTCCTACAATGAGCAGTTCTTC,CSAPWTSGGYSSYNEQFF
TRBJ2-5,-,-,TRBV10-3,TGTGCCATCAGTGAGGGAGCTAAACAAGAGACCCAGTACTTC,CAISEGAKQETQYF
TRBJ2-3,TRBD2,few,TRBV28,TGTGCCAGCAGTCCCAGCGGGGGGCCGACGGTAGATACGCAGTATTTT,CASSPSGGPTVDTQYF
TRBJ2-4,-,many,TRBV7-2,TGTGCCAGCAGCTTAATGCTCGGGGGAGCCAAAAACATTCAGTACTTC,CASSLMLGGAKNIQYF
TRBJ2-7,TRBD1,few,TRBV6-1,TGTGCCAGCAGTGAAGCTAAACAGGGGTTGTACGAGCAGTACTTC,CASSEAKQGLYEQYF
TRBJ2-5,-,-,TRBV28,TGTGCCAGCAGTTTTTTCGCTGGGGGCCCGCTCGATCAAGAGACCCAGTACTTC,CASSFFAGGPLDQETQYF
TRBJ2-1,-,-,TRBV7-3,TGTGCCAGCAGGTTGGGTCCCGCTACTTACAGTGAGCAGTTCTTC,CASRLGPATYSEQFF
TRBJ1-2,TRBD1,many,TRBV4-3,TGCGCCAGCAGCCCCGGTGGAGGGGGCACCAACTATGGCTACACCTTC,CASSPGGGGTNYGYTF
TRBJ1-1,-,few,TRBV6-5,TGTGCCAGCAGTACCTTCCGGGGCGGGTGGTCTGAAGCTTTCTTT,CASSTFRGGWSEAFF
TRBJ2-4,-,-,TRBV28,TGTGCCAGCAGTCCACGATCTAGAGACATTCAGTACTTC,CASSPRSRDIQYF
TRBJ2-3,-,-,TRBV12-3/TRBV12-4,TGTGCCAGCAGTCTGCATCGGGACCGCACAGATACGCAGTATTTT,CASSLHRDRTDTQYF
TRBJ1-5,-,-,TRBV21-1,TGTGCCACCCCGGGGCAGGGGGGCTTAAGCAATCAGCCCCAGCATTTT,CATPGQGGLSNQPQHF
TRBJ2-6,-,-,TRBV10-3,TGTGCCATCAGTGTGGCGGACTCGGAGGCCAACGTCCTGACTTTC,CAISVADSEANVLTF
TRBJ1-1,-,-,TRBV20-1,TGCAGTGCTAGACTAGGGGGAGCGTTCACTGAAGCTTTCTTT,CSARLGGAFTEAFF
TRBJ1-4,-,-,TRBV5-1,TGCGCCAGCAGCTTGGAGGCAGGGTGGAATGAAAAACTGTTTTTT,CASSLEAGWNEKLFF
TRBJ2-1,-,few,TRBV29-1,TGCAGCGACCAACTGACTAGCTCCTACAATGAGCAGTTCTTC,CSDQLTSSYNEQFF
TRBJ2-5,-,-,TRBV4-1,TGCGCCAGCAGCCGACTGACCGAAACGGGGGAGACCCAGTACTTC,CASSRLTETGETQYF
TRBJ2-1,-,-,TRBV12-3/TRBV12-4,TGTGCCAGCACGGGTCTGGGCGAGACCCAGTTCTTC,CASTGLGETQFF